This record covers a single T cell receptor beta chain. What it binds is not known. The CDR3 contains 16 residues. Trimming took off 1 base at V and 0 bases at J, with 13 bases between the two ends. The germline CDR1 and CDR2 sequences are MNHEY and SMNVEV (reference sequence). These data originate in a study of T cells in localized non-small cell lung cancer. The assay was immunoSEQ multiplex PCR, and TCRdb's table has in-frame clones only and misses some. There are tens of thousands of clones in the sample; about four fifths occur only once, and roughly 13% lies in the top ten. Study-wide points: Blood T cell density predicted longer survival; adjacent-lung clonality, shorter. Adjacent lung exhibited a median of 57 among the 100 most abundant tumor clones. Exceeding tumor, uninvolved adjacent lung had the highest T cell clonality. Heterogeneity cannot be ruled out, as sequencing used one tumor region only.

J is TRBJ2-7 and V is TRBV27; D is unclear. This receptor was identified in an older female donor with stage I lung adenocarcinoma. This specimen was peripheral blood, taken before any cancer treatment. The CDR3 nucleotides read TGTGCCAGCAGTTTATTAGGTAGCATCTCCTCCTACGAGCAGTACTTC. Translation gives CASSLLGSISSYEQYF.